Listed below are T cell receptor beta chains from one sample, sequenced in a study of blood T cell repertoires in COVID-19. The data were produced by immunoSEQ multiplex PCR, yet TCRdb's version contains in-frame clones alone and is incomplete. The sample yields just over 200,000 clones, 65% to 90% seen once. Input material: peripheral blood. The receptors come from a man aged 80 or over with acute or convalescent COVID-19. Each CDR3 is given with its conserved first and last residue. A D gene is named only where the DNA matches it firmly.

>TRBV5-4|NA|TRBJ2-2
TGTGCCAGCAGCTTGCTAAACGGGGTGAACACCGGGGAGCTGTTTTTT
CASSLLNGVNTGELFF
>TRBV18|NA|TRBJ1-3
TGTGCCAGCTCACGCCAGTATGGTCCGGACAGTGGAAACACCATATATTTT
CASSRQYGPDSGNTIYF
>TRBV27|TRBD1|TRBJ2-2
TGTGCCAGCAGTCTAAGACAGGGTACCGGGGAGCTGTTTTTT
CASSLRQGTGELFF
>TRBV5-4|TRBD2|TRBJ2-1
TGTGCCAGCAGCGGTGGGGGACTAGCGGGAGAATGGGAGCAGTTCTTC
CASSGGGLAGEWEQFF
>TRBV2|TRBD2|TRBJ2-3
TGTGCCAGCGAGTTAATGTCAGCGGGAACAGATACGCAGTATTTT
CASELMSAGTDTQYF
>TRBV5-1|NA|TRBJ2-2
TGCGCCAGCAGCGATTCAGGACAGTGGAACACCGGGGAGCTGTTTTTT
CASSDSGQWNTGELFF
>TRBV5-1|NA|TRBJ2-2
TGCGCCAGCAGAAAAATGAGGGAGAGCACCGGGGAGCTGTTTTTT
CASRKMRESTGELFF
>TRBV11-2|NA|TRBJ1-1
TGTGCCAGCAGCTCAATGACATCGGAAGCTTTCTTT
CASSSMTSEAFF
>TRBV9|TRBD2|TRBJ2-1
TGTGCCAGCAGCCCGTCCGGGACTAGCGGTTACAATGAGCAGTTCTTC
CASSPSGTSGYNEQFF
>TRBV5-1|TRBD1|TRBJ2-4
TGCGCCAGCAGCTTGACTCTTACAGGGGACAAAAACATTCAGTACTTC
CASSLTLTGDKNIQYF
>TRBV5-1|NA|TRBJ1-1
TGCGCCTCAGCGGTCCGCACTCAGAACACTGAAGCTTTCTTT
CASAVRTQNTEAFF
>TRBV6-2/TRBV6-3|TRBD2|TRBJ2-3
TGTGCCAGCAGTTACTCGAGCGTGGCGGGACTAGCGGGAGAAAACACAGATACGCAGTATTTT
CASSYSSVAGLAGENTDTQYF
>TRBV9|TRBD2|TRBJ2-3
TGTGCCAGCAGCTCAACATCGGGAGGTGGTATAGATACGCAGTATTTT
CASSSTSGGGIDTQYF
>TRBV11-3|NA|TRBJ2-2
TGTGCCAGCAGTAAGTCGCAGGCATCCGGGGAGCTGTTTTTT
CASSKSQASGELFF